This T cell receptor beta chain derives from a study of blood T cells in healthy people across ages. In regard to this clonotype: Its antigen is unidentified.

Study-level results: Fewer expanded clones and more diversity marked long-lived versus aged donors. Changes seen in expanded clonotypes were possibly confounded by donor CMV status left unknown.

A second roughly 7 to 11 cycle PCR used barcoded and J-beta primers. TCRdb redid the calling of the 5' RACE reads with MiXCR, one entry per CDR3 protein. The table has about 1.4 million distinct CDR3 sequences, roughly 60% seen once. The V and J ends lost 0 bases and 4 bases respectively, with 12 bases between them. Germline V gene sequence: CDR1 LGHDT, CDR2 YNNKEL (reference sequence). The CDR3 loop spans 15 amino acids. The V and J genes are TRBV3-1 and TRBJ1-2; no reliable D call. The sequenced sample consisted of blood. The TCR originated in a man in his late teens or twenties in good health. The CDR3 nucleotides read TGTGCCAGCAGCCAAGAATTCGGGCAGTCCTATGGCTACACCTTC. Protein product: CASSQEFGQSYGYTF.